This TCR beta chain was recovered during a study of beta chain features in type 1 diabetes. Whole-study results and caveats: cDNA-based reads could over-represent cells with high TCR expression.

Every isolated RNA sample was fully reverse transcribed, so sequencing captured expressed TCRB transcripts. Sequencing was performed with immunoSEQ multiplex PCR; in TCRdb, only in-frame clones are kept and a portion is missing. The table records 330,000 or so clones, around 20% of them present only once. This clone was counted between two and nine times. Its target is not known. Germline V CDR1 and CDR2: SGHRS, YFSETQ. This CDR3 spans 16 amino acids. Trimming left V 4 bases short and J 3 bases short, with 19 bases between. The specimen was naive CD4+ T cells from blood. The rearrangement links TRBV5-1 to TRBJ1-1; tentative D call: TRBD1 (5 bases). The origin of this receptor is a woman under 30 in good health. Here the CDR3 DNA reads TGCGCCAGCAGCCCTACGGTCAGGTCGGGGGACACTGAAGCTTTCTTT. This translates into CASSPTVRSGDTEAFF.